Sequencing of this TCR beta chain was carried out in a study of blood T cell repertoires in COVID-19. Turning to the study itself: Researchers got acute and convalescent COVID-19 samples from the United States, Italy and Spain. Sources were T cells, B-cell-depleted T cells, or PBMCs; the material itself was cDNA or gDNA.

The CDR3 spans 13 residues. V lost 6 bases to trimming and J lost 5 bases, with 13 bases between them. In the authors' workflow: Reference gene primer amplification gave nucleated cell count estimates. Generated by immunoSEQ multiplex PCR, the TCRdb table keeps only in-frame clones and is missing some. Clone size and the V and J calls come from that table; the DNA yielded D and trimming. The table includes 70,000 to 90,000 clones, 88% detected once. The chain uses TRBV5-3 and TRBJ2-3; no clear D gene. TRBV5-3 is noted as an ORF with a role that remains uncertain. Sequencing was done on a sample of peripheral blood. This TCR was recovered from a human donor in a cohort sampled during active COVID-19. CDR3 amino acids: CARNLRSVDTQYF. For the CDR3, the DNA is TGTGCCAGAAACCTCCGGTCGGTAGATACGCAGTATTTT.